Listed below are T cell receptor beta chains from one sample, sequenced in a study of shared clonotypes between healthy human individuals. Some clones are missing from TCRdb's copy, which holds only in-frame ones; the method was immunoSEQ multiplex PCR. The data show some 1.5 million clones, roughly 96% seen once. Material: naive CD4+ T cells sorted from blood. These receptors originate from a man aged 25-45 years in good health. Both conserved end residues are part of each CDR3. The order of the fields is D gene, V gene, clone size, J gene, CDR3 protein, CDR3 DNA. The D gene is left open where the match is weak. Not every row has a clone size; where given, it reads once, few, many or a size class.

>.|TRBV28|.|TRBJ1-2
CASSLRVNYGYTF
TGTGCCAGCAGTTTAAGAGTTAACTATGGCTACACCTTC
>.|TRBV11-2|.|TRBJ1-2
CASSSVAGNYGYTF
TGTGCCAGCAGCTCCGTGGCAGGGAACTATGGCTACACCTTC
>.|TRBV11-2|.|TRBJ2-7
CASSLVMGFYEQYF
TGTGCCAGCAGCTTAGTGATGGGATTCTACGAGCAGTACTTC
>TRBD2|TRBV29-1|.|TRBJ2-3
CSVDSGTRDTQYF
TGCAGCGTTGATAGCGGGACTCGAGATACGCAGTATTTT
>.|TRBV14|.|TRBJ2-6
CASSSEMTAGANVLTF
TGTGCCAGCAGCTCCGAAATGACCGCTGGGGCCAACGTCCTGACTTTC
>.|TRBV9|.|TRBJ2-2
CASSALNKDTGELFF
TGTGCCAGCAGCGCGCTAAACAAGGACACCGGGGAGCTGTTTTTT
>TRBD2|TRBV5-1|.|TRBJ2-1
CASRTGLGYNEQFF
TGCGCCAGCCGAACGGGACTAGGGTACAATGAGCAGTTCTTC
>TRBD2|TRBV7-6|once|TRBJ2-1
CASSLVSSGPYNEQFF
TGTGCCAGCAGCTTAGTTTCTAGCGGTCCCTACAATGAGCAGTTCTTC
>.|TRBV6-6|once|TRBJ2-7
CASRGPGGDTPEQYF
TGTGCCAGCAGGGGGCCGGGCGGGGACACCCCCGAGCAGTACTTC
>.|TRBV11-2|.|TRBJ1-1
CASSLNGDFEAFF
TGTGCCAGCAGCTTAAACGGGGACTTTGAAGCTTTCTTT
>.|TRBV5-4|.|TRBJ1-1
CASSRDTLTEAFF
TGTGCCAGCAGCAGGGACACCCTCACTGAAGCTTTCTTT
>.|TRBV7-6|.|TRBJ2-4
CASSLNWGDKNIQYF
TGTGCCAGCAGCTTAAACTGGGGGGATAAAAACATTCAGTACTTC
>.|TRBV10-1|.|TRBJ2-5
CASSESTVAETQYF
TGCGCCAGCAGTGAGTCGACAGTGGCAGAGACCCAGTACTTC
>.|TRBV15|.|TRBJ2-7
CATSYRDYEQYF
TGTGCCACCAGTTACAGAGACTACGAGCAGTACTTC
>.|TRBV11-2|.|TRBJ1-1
CASSLQGESTEAFF
TGTGCCAGCAGCTTACAGGGAGAAAGCACTGAAGCTTTCTTT
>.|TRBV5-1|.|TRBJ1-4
CASSLAGDEKLFF
TGCGCCAGCAGCTTGGCCGGGGATGAAAAACTGTTTTTT
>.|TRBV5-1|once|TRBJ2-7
CASSLVLSEGYEQYF
TGCGCCAGCAGCTTGGTTCTATCGGAAGGCTACGAGCAGTACTTC
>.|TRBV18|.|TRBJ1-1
CASSPPKGNTEAFF
TGTGCCAGCTCACCACCGAAGGGCAACACTGAAGCTTTCTTT
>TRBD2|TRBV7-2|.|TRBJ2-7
CASSLEWRERDEQYF
TGTGCCAGCAGCTTAGAGTGGCGGGAGAGGGACGAGCAGTACTTC
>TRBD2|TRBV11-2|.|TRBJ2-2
CASSLVAGSTGELFF
TGTGCCAGCAGCTTAGTAGCGGGGAGCACCGGGGAGCTGTTTTTT
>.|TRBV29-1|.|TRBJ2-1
CSVDKRVYNEQFF
TGCAGCGTTGATAAACGGGTCTACAATGAGCAGTTCTTC
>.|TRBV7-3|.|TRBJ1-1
CASSSRLFALNTEAFF
TGTGCCAGCAGCTCCCGACTCTTTGCGCTGAACACTGAAGCTTTCTTT
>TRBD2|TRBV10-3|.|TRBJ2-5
CAISESARLAGTETQYF
TGTGCCATCAGTGAGTCGGCCCGACTAGCGGGAACAGAGACCCAGTACTTC
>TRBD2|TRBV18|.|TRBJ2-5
CASSPVAGGPKTQYF
TGTGCCAGCTCACCCGTAGCGGGAGGGCCCAAGACCCAGTACTTC
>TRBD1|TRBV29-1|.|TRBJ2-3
CSVDREGADTQYF
TGCAGCGTAGACAGGGAAGGGGCAGATACGCAGTATTTT
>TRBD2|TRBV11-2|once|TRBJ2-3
CASSSSDLAGAVAQYF
TGTGCCAGCAGCTCCAGCGACCTAGCGGGAGCGGTGGCGCAGTATTTT
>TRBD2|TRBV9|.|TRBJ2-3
CASSVDVAGVLDTQYF
TGTGCCAGCAGCGTAGATGTAGCGGGAGTTTTAGATACGCAGTATTTT
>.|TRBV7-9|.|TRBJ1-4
CASSLARALQANEKLFF
TGTGCCAGCAGCTTAGCGAGGGCCCTTCAGGCTAATGAAAAACTGTTTTTT
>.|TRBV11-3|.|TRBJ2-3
CASSSDFGGTDTQYF
TGTGCCAGCAGCTCCGACTTTGGCGGGACAGATACGCAGTATTTT
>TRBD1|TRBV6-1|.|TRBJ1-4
CASRVDRGGEKLFF
TGTGCCAGCAGGGTAGACAGGGGGGGCGAAAAACTGTTTTTT
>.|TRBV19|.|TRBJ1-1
CASTLGPNTEAFF
TGTGCCAGTACCCTGGGTCCGAACACTGAAGCTTTCTTT
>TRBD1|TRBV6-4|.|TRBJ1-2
CASRVDRDDGYTF
TGTGCCAGCAGGGTTGACAGGGATGATGGCTACACCTTC
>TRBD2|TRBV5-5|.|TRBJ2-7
CASSLAPEGGPYEQYF
TGTGCCAGCAGCTTGGCCCCGGAGGGAGGGCCCTACGAGCAGTACTTC
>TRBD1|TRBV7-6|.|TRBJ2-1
CPSRDRAVNEQFF
TGTCCTTCCCGGGACAGGGCTGTCAATGAGCAGTTCTTC
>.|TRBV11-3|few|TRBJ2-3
CASSLESTDTQYF
TGTGCCAGCAGCTTAGAAAGCACAGATACGCAGTATTTT
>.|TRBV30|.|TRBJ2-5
CAWTAGETQYF
TGTGCCTGGACGGCCGGTGAGACCCAGTACTTC
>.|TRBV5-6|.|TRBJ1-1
CASSSGVNTEAFF
TGTGCCAGCAGCTCCGGGGTTAACACTGAAGCTTTCTTT
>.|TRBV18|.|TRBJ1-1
CASSWQGSEAFF
TGTGCCAGCTCATGGCAGGGCTCGGAAGCTTTCTTT
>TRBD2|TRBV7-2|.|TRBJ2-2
CASSLDTAGGTGELFF
TGTGCCAGCAGCTTAGATACAGCGGGGGGCACCGGGGAGCTGTTTTTT
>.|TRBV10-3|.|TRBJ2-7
CAISERDMRYYEQYF
TGTGCCATCAGCGAGCGGGACATGAGGTATTACGAGCAGTACTTC
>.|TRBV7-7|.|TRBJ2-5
CASSLAREETQYF
TGTGCTAGCAGCTTAGCCAGGGAAGAGACCCAGTACTTC
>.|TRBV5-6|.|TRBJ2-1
CASSGRNEQFF
TGTGCCAGCAGCGGAAGAAATGAGCAGTTCTTC
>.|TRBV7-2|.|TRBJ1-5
CASSLVTYSNQPQHF
TGTGCCAGCAGTCTGGTGACTTATAGCAATCAGCCCCAGCATTTT
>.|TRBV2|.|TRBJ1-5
CASRDRSIPQHF
TGTGCCAGCCGGGACCGATCAATCCCCCAGCATTTT
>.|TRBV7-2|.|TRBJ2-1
CASSSGSLFSYNEQFF
TGTGCCAGCAGCTCGGGATCTTTGTTCTCCTACAATGAGCAGTTCTTC
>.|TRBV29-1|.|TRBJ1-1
CSDQRGRSRSNKDLTNTEAFF
TGCAGCGACCAACGGGGCCGCTCTCGCTCAAACAAAGACCTGACGAACACTGAAGCTTTCTTT
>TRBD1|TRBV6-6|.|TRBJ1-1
CASRVGGTENTEAFF
TGTGCCAGCAGAGTAGGGGGGACAGAGAACACTGAAGCTTTCTTT
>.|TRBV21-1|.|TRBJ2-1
CASSKVGATGEGLRRRSYNEQFF
TGTGCCAGCAGCAAAGTAGGGGCCACAGGGGAAGGATTACGGAGGAGGTCCTACAATGAGCAGTTCTTC
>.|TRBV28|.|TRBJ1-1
CASSPKLNEAFF
TGTGCCAGCAGTCCAAAACTGAATGAAGCTTTCTTT
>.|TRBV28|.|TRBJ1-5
CASSRYNQPQHF
TGTGCCAGCAGCAGATACAATCAGCCCCAGCATTTT
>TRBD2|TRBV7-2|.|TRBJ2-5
CASSLVGRVETQYF
TGTGCCAGCAGCTTAGTCGGGAGGGTAGAGACCCAGTACTTC
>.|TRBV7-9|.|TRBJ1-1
CASSLVGGMNTEAFF
TGTGCCAGCAGCTTAGTGGGGGGGATGAACACTGAAGCTTTCTTT
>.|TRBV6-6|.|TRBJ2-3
CASREDTQYF
TGTGCCAGCAGGGAAGATACGCAGTATTTT
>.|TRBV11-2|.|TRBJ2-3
CASSRLPVGQQYF
TGTGCCAGCAGCCGCCTCCCCGTGGGACAGCAGTATTTT